This TCR beta chain was recorded in a study of OX40 agonist ivuxolimab in advanced cancers. Study-level results: The study observed clonal expansion of CD4+ and CD8+ blood T cells by week 6 at 0.1 to 3.0 mg/kg.

As regards this clone: The antigen is unknown.

Germline loops: CDR1 WSHSY, CDR2 SAAADI. The germline V and J ends were trimmed by 6 bases and 3 bases, with 8 bases remaining between them. This CDR3 contains 12 residues. TCRdb's table, derived via immunoSEQ multiplex PCR, lists solely in-frame clones and lacks some. Of 40,000 to 45,000 clones in the sample, more than 70% are singletons; the top ten hold less than 15%. The chain is built from TRBV10-2 and TRBJ1-1, with D possibly matching TRBD1 (5 bases). This sequence was found in an adult with an advanced solid tumor such as melanoma, head and neck, liver or kidney cancer. Sequencing used CD4+ or CD8+ T cells sorted from blood, obtained in a trial of the OX40 agonist ivuxolimab. The CDR3 sequence: CASRDSYTEAFF. The CDR3 region has the DNA TGCGCCAGCAGAGACAGTTACACTGAAGCTTTCTTT.